Listed here are 7 T cell receptor beta chains from one sample, sequenced in a study of T cell clusters in autoimmune cytopenias. TRB was amplified by touch-down multiplex PCR, primer pools A and B combined. TCRdb reprocessed the multiplex PCR reads, with one entry per CDR3 protein and no DNA. The sample holds roughly 5,500 distinct CDR3 sequences. Each sample's input was around 250 ng genomic DNA, about 38,000 genome equivalents. These same data were also listed under a study on T cell repertoires in aging, cancer and after chemotherapy.

Sequenced input: peripheral blood. These receptor sequences come from a human donor in good health.

This chain uses TRBV7-2 with TRBJ1-2. Germline V gene lookup returns CDR1 SGHTA and CDR2 FQGNSA. CDR3 size: 15 residues. CDR3 amino acids: CASSLDLLANYGYTF. Full variable domain (outside the CDR3, taken from reference TRBV7-2 and TRBJ1-2): GAGVSQSPSNKVTEKGKDVELRCDPISGHTALYWYRQSLGQGLEFLIYFQGNSAPDKSGLPSDRFSAERTGGSVSTLTIQRTQQEDSAVYLCASSLDLLANYGYTFGSGTRLTVV.

The V call is TRBV4-1, the J call TRBJ1-4; TCRdb calls TRBD1, which cannot be checked without DNA. In germline, CDR1 is MGHRA, CDR2 YSYEKL. The CDR3 is made up of 18 amino acids. This chain's CDR3 is CASSHRQGRHTTNEKLFF.

This chain links TRBV7-9 with TRBJ1-5; TCRdb indicates TRBD1, and absent DNA this call remains unverified. Per germline, CDR1 SEHNR and CDR2 FQNEAQ (reference sequence). The CDR3 has 16 residues. CDR3 residues: CASSLGRGRGNQPQHF.

V usage is TRBV7-2 and J usage is TRBJ2-3; absent DNA, TCRdb's TRBD1 call cannot be checked. The germline CDR1 and CDR2 sequences are SGHTA and FQGNSA. The CDR3 runs 15 residues. CDR3 sequence: CASSSGGQQPATQYF.

This rearrangement joins TRBV18 to TRBJ2-1. This CDR3 has 14 amino acids. Germline-derived CDR1 and CDR2 are KGHSH and LQKENI. The CDR3 loop reads CASSPGMMVNEQFF.

The rearrangement uses TRBV5-1 and TRBJ1-1; checking the TCRdb D call of TRBD1 is not possible without DNA. Germline-derived CDR1 and CDR2 are SGHRS and YFSETQ. The CDR3 runs to 17 residues. The CDR3: CASSFLKTGGQNTEAFF. The variable domain in full, with the rest retrieved from reference TRBV5-1 and TRBJ1-1, is KAGVTQTPRYLIKTRGQQVTLSCSPISGHRSVSWYQQTPGQGLQFLFEYFSETQRNKGNFPGRFSGRQFSNSRSEMNVSTLELGDSALYLCASSFLKTGGQNTEAFFGQGTRLTVV.

J is TRBJ2-3 and V is TRBV7-2. This CDR3 contains 16 residues. CDR1 is SGHTA and CDR2 is FQGNSA in the germline V gene. The chain's CDR3 is CASSLGLTGTTDTQYF.